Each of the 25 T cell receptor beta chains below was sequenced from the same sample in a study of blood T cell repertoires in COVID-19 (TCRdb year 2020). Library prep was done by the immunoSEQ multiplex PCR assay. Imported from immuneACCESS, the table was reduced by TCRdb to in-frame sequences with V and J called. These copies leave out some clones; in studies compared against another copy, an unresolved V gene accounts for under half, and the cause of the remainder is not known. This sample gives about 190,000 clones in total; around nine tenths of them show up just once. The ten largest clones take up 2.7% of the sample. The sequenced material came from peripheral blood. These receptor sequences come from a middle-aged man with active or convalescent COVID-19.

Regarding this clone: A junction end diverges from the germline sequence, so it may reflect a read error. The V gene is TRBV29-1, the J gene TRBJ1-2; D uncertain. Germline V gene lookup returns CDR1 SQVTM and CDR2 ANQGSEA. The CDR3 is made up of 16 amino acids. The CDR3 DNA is TGCAGCGTCGAAGGGATCGTTGGGCCCACTAACTATGGCTACACCTTC. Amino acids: CSVEGIVGPTNYGYTF.

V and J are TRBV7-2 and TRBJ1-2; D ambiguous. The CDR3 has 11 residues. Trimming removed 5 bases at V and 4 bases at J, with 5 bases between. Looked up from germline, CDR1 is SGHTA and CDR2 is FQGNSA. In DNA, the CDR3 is TGTGCCAGCAGCGGAGTCTATGGCTACACCTTC. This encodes CASSGVYGYTF.

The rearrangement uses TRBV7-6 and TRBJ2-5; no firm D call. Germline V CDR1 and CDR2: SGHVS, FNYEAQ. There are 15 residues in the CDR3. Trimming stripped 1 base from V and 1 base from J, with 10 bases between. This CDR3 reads CASSLGQALQETQYF. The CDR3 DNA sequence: TGTGCCAGCAGCTTAGGCCAGGCCCTCCAAGAGACCCAGTACTTC. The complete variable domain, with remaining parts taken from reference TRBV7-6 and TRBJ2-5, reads GAGVSQSPRYKVTKRGQDVALRCDPISGHVSLYWYRQALGQGPEFLTYFNYEAQQDKSGLPNDRFSAERPEGSISTLTIQRTEQRDSAMYRCASSLGQALQETQYFGPGTRLLVL.

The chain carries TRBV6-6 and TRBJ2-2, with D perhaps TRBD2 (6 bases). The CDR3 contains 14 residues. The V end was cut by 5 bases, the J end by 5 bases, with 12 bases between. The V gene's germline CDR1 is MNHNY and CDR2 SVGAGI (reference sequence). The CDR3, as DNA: TGTGCCAGCAGTAGCCTAGGAGGGACCGGGGAGCTGTTTTTT. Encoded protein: CASSSLGGTGELFF.

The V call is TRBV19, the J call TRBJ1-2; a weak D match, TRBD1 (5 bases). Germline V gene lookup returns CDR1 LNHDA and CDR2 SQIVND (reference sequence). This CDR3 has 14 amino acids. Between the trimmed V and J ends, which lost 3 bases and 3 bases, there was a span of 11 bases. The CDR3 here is CASSIKGRDYGYTF. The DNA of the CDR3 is TGTGCCAGTAGTATTAAGGGCAGGGACTATGGCTACACCTTC.

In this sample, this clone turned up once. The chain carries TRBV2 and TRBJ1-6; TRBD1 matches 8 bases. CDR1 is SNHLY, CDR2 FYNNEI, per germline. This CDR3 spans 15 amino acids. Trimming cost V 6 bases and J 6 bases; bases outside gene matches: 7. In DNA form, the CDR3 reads TGTGCCAGCAGCCAAAGGACAGGGACTAATTCACCCCTCCACTTT. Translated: CASSQRTGTNSPLHF.

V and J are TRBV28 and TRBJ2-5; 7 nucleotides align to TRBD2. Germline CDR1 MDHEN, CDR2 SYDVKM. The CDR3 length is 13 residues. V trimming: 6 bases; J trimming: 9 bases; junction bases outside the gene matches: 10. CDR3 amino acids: CASSTLAPGAQYF. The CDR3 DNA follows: TGTGCCAGCAGCACACTAGCGCCGGGGGCCCAGTACTTC.

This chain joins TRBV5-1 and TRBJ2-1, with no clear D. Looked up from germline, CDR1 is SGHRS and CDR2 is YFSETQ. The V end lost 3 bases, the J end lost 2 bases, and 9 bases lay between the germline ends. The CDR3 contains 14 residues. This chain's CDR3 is CASSSEPPYNEQFF. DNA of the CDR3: TGCGCCAGCAGCTCTGAGCCGCCCTACAATGAGCAGTTCTTC.

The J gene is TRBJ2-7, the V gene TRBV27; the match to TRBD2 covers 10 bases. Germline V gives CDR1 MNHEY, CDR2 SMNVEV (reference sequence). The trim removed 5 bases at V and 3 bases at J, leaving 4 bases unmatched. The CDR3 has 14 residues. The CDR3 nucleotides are TGTGCCAGCAGTGCTAGCGGGGGTCACTACGAGCAGTACTTC. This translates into CASSASGGHYEQYF.

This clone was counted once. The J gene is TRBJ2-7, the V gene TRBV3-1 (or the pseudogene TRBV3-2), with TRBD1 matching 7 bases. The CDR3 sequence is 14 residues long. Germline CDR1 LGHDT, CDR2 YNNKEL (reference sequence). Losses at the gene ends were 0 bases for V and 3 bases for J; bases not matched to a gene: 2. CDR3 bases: TGTGCCAGCAGCCAAGAGGGACAGAACTACGAGCAGTACTTC. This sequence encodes CASSQEGQNYEQYF.

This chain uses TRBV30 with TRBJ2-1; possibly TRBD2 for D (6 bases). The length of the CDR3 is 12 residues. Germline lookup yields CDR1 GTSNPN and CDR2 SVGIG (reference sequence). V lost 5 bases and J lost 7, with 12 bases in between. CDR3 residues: CAWGTLLNEQFF. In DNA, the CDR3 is TGTGCCTGGGGGACTTTACTGAATGAGCAGTTCTTC.

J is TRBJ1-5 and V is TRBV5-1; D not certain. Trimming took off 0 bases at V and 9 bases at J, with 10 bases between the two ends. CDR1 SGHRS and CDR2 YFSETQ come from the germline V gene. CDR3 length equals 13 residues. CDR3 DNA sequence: TGCGCCAGCAGCTTGGATCCAACGAGGCCCCAGCATTTT. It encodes CASSLDPTRPQHF.

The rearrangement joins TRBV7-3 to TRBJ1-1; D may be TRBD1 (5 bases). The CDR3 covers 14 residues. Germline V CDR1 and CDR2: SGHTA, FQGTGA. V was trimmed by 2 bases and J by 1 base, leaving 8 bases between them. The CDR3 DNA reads TGTGCCAGCAGCTTAGGACATTCGAACACTGAAGCTTTCTTT. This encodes CASSLGHSNTEAFF.

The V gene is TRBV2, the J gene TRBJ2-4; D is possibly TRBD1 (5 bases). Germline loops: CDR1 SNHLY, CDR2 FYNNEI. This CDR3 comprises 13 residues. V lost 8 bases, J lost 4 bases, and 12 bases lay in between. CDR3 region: CASCDRRKNIQYF. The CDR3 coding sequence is TGTGCCAGCTGCGACAGACGGAAAAACATTCAGTACTTC.

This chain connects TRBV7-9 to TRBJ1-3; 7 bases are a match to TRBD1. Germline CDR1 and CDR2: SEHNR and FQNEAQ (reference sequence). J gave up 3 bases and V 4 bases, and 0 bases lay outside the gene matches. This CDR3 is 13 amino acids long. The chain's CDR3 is CASSWDSGNTIYF. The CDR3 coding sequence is TGTGCCAGCAGCTGGGACAGTGGAAACACCATATATTTT.

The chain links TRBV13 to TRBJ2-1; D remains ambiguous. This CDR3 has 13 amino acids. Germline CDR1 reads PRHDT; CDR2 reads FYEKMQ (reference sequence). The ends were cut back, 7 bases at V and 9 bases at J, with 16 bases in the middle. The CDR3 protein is CASKPRIPGEQFF. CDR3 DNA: TGTGCCAGCAAACCCCGAATTCCCGGTGAGCAGTTCTTC. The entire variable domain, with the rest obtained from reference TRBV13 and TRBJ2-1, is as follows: AAGVIQSPRHLIKEKRETATLKCYPIPRHDTVYWYQQGPGQDPQFLISFYEKMQSDKGSIPDRFSAQQFSDYHSELNMSSLELGDSALYFCASKPRIPGEQFFGPGTRLTVL.

The DNA of the CDR3 is TGTGCCAGCAGCTTAGACAGGGCTAGGGAGCAGTTCTTC. It is translated as CASSLDRAREQFF. The chain is built from TRBV11-2 and TRBJ2-1; a weak D match, TRBD1 (5 bases). The CDR3 contains 13 residues. The germline V gene has CDR1 SGHAT and CDR2 FQNNGV. Trimming removed 0 bases from V and 10 bases from J, with 10 bases in between.

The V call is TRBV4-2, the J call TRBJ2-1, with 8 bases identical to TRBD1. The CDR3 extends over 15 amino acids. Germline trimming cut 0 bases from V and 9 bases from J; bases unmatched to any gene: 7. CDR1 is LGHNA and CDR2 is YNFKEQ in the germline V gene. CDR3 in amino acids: CASSQEGQGRGEQFF. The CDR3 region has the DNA TGTGCCAGCAGCCAAGAAGGACAGGGTAGGGGTGAGCAGTTCTTC.

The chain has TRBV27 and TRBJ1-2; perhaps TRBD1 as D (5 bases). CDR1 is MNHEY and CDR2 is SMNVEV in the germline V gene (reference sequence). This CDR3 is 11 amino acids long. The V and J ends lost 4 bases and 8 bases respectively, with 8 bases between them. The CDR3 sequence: CASSSGGGYTF. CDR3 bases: TGTGCCAGCAGTTCCGGGGGGGGCTACACCTTC.

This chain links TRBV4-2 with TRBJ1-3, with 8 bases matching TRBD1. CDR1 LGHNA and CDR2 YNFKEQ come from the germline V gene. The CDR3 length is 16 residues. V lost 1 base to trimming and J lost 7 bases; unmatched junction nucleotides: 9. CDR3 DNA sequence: TGTGCCAGCAGCCAAGGACCGGACAGGGAGGGGAACACCATATATTTT. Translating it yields CASSQGPDREGNTIYF.

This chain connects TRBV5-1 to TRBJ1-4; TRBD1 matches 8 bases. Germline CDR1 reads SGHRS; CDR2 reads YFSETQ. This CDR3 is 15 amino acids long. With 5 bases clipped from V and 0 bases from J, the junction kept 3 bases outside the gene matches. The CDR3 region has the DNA TGCGCCAGCAGGCAGGGGGCGACAACTAATGAAAAACTGTTTTTT. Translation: CASRQGATTNEKLFF.

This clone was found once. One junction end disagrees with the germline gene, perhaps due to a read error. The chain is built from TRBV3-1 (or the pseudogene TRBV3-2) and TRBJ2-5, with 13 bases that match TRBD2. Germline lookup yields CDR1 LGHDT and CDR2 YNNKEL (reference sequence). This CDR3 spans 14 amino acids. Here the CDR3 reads CASSQGLAGGREHF. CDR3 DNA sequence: TGTGCCAGCAGCCAAGGACTAGCGGGGGGTAGAGAACACTTC.

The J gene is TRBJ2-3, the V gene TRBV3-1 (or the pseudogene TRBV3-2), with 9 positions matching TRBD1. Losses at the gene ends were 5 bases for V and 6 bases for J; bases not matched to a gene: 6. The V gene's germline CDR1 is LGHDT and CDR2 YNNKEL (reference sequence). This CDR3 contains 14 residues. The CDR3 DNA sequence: TGTGCCAGCAGCACCCGGGACAGGGCCGATACGCAGTATTTT. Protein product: CASSTRDRADTQYF.

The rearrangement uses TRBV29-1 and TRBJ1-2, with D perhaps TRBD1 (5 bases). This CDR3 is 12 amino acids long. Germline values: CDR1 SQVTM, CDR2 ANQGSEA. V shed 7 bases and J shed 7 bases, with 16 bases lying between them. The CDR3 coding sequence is TGCAGCGCGGACCCCGGCAGGGTTGGCTACACCTTC. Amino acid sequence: CSADPGRVGYTF.

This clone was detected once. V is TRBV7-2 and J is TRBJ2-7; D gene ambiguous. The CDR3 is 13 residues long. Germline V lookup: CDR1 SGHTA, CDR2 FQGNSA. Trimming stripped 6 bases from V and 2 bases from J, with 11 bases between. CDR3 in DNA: TGTGCCAGCAGTTCCAGGTTCCCCTACGAGCAGTACTTC. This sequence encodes CASSSRFPYEQYF.